A single sample is the source of the 20 T cell receptor beta chains below, sequenced in a study of memory B cells and T cells in multiple sclerosis. Clones were sequenced by immunoSEQ multiplex PCR, and TCRdb holds only the in-frame ones, with some missing. The data show 13,000 to 15,000 clones, with 69% seen just once and approximately 2.3% held by the top ten. The sequenced sample was memory (CD45RO+) CD4+ T cells from blood. These TCRs come from a human donor with multiple sclerosis.

The chain links TRBV10-3 to TRBJ2-7; D is undetermined. CDR3 length: 12 residues. Per germline, CDR1 ENHRY and CDR2 SYGVKD. V lost 10 bases, J lost 7 bases, and 17 bases lay in between. The CDR3 protein is CATVTQSREQYF. The CDR3 DNA reads TGTGCCACCGTTACTCAATCTAGGGAGCAGTACTTC.

The chain employs TRBV2 and TRBJ1-4, with 12 bases identical to TRBD1. Losses at the gene ends were 6 bases for V and 3 bases for J; bases not matched to a gene: 5. The CDR3 covers 16 residues. CDR1 is SNHLY and CDR2 is FYNNEI in the germline V gene. CDR3 bases: TGTGCCAGCAGCCAGGGACAGGGGGCTTCTAATGAAAAACTGTTTTTT. This translates into CASSQGQGASNEKLFF.

This chain uses TRBV6-5 with TRBJ1-1; D is uncertain. Germline-derived CDR1 and CDR2 are MNHEY and SVGAGI. V was trimmed by 2 bases and J by 1 base, leaving 8 bases between them. This CDR3 has 14 amino acids. CDR3 nucleotide sequence: TGTGCCAGCAGTTACGTGGCAGGGAACACTGAAGCTTTCTTT. This translates into CASSYVAGNTEAFF.

This clone showed up just a few times. V and J are TRBV5-1 and TRBJ1-6; D is unresolved. Germline CDR1 is SGHRS and CDR2 is YFSETQ. The CDR3 length is 14 residues. V was trimmed by 4 bases and J by 8 bases, leaving 13 bases between them. This CDR3 reads CASSNAGYDSPLHF. The CDR3 DNA sequence: TGCGCCAGCAGCAACGCCGGGTATGATTCACCCCTCCACTTT.

This chain connects TRBV2 to TRBJ2-2, with TRBD2 matching 13 bases. V was pared by 6 bases and J by 7 bases, with 8 bases of the junction left unmatched. The CDR3 runs to 16 residues. Germline V gene data show CDR1 as SNHLY and CDR2 as FYNNEI. In nucleotides, the CDR3 is TGTGCCAGCAGATTTACTAGCGGGAGGGCCGGCGGGGAGCTGTTTTTT. Protein sequence: CASRFTSGRAGGELFF. Together with reference TRBV2 and TRBJ2-2, the CDR3 gives the full variable domain: EPEVTQTPSHQVTQMGQEVILRCVPISNHLYFYWYRQILGQKVEFLVSFYNNEISEKSEIFDDQFSVERPDGSNFTLKIRSTKLEDSAMYFCASRFTSGRAGGELFFGEGSRLTVL.

The CDR3 coding sequence is TGCGCCAGCAGCCAAGATCCCGGACTAGCGGGACAAGAGACCCAGTACTTC. Its translation is CASSQDPGLAGQETQYF. The V call is TRBV4-1, the J call TRBJ2-5; TRBD2 matches at 12 bases. Trimming took 0 bases from V and 2 from J; bases not matched to a gene: 4. This CDR3 is built from 17 residues. Germline V CDR1 and CDR2: MGHRA, YSYEKL.

This chain connects TRBV12-5 to TRBJ2-7; 8 positions match TRBD2. The germline gives CDR1 LGHNT, CDR2 FRNRAP. Trimming removed 0 bases from V and 5 bases from J; junction bases left unmatched: 9. This CDR3 is built from 16 residues. CDR3 bases: TGTGCTAGTGGTTTGGTCGGGACTAGTAGGTCCGACGAGCAGTACTTC. As protein: CASGLVGTSRSDEQYF.

V is TRBV28 and J is TRBJ2-1, with a weak D call TRBD1 (6 bases). Germline CDR1 is MDHEN and CDR2 is SYDVKM. V dropped 6 bases and J dropped 15 bases, with 18 bases sitting between them. The CDR3 loop spans 12 amino acids. DNA for the CDR3: TGTGCCAGCAGACTATACAGGGAAAGGACGTTCTTC. Its translation is CASRLYRERTFF.

The chain carries TRBV5-1 and TRBJ2-1; the D gene is possibly TRBD2 (5 bases). V was clipped by 0 bases and J by 3 bases, with 16 bases between them. The CDR3 is 17 residues long. CDR1 and CDR2 (germline): SGHRS, YFSETQ. CDR3 DNA sequence: TGCGCCAGCAGCTTGGACCCAAATTCCGGGGACTACAATGAGCAGTTCTTC. It is translated as CASSLDPNSGDYNEQFF.

This clone has more than one count but fewer than ten. The chain carries TRBV5-1 and TRBJ2-3; the match to TRBD1 covers 8 bases. The CDR3 spans 16 residues. The germline gives CDR1 SGHRS, CDR2 YFSETQ. Unmatched junction bases numbered 5, after V lost 0 bases and J lost 2 bases. The CDR3 is CASSLATGAVTDTQYF. The DNA for the CDR3 is TGCGCCAGCAGCTTGGCGACAGGGGCGGTCACAGATACGCAGTATTTT.

This chain uses TRBV29-1 with TRBJ1-1, with 9 bases lining up with TRBD1. J gave up 4 bases and V 6 bases, and 6 bases lay outside the gene matches. This CDR3 region has 13 residues. Germline V gives CDR1 SQVTM, CDR2 ANQGSEA. This CDR3 is CSVDGQGTTEAFF. Written as DNA, the CDR3 is TGCAGCGTAGACGGACAGGGGACCACTGAAGCTTTCTTT.

CDR3 residues: CASRSGAPPYEQYF. The CDR3 DNA reads TGTGCCAGCAGGAGCGGGGCCCCCCCATACGAGCAGTACTTC. The genes are TRBV6-5 and TRBJ2-7, with 7 bases fitting TRBD2. The CDR3 extends over 14 amino acids. Unmatched junction bases numbered 9, after V lost 6 bases and J lost 4 bases. Per germline, CDR1 MNHEY and CDR2 SVGAGI.

V gene TRBV5-1 combines with J gene TRBJ2-7; D may be TRBD1 (6 bases). The V gene's germline CDR1 is SGHRS and CDR2 YFSETQ. The V end lost 0 bases, the J end lost 2 bases, and 9 bases lay between the germline ends. The CDR3 length is 14 residues. DNA for the CDR3: TGCGCCAGCAGCTTGGGGTCAGGGGCCTACGAGCAGTACTTC. This codes for CASSLGSGAYEQYF.

This clone was counted a few times. The chain recombines TRBV6-6 with TRBJ2-4; the D gene is possibly TRBD2 (5 bases). The CDR3 has 13 residues. V shed 4 bases and J shed 7 bases, with 11 bases lying between them. Germline CDR1 is MNHNY and CDR2 is SVGAGI (reference sequence). CDR3 protein: CASSLSPGNIQYF. The CDR3 DNA reads TGTGCCAGCAGTTTATCTCCGGGGAACATTCAGTACTTC.

This chain connects TRBV5-6 to TRBJ2-1; maybe TRBD1 (6 bases). Germline values: CDR1 SGHDT, CDR2 YYEEEE. V was trimmed by 4 bases and J by 5 bases, leaving 13 bases between them. CDR3 length equals 14 residues. CDR3 loop: CASSLPGQNNEQFF. DNA for the CDR3: TGTGCCAGCAGCCTACCGGGACAAAACAATGAGCAGTTCTTC.

The chain carries TRBV5-1 and TRBJ2-5, with a tentative D call TRBD1 (6 bases). The CDR3 length is 13 residues. Germline CDR1 and CDR2: SGHRS and YFSETQ. Between the trimmed V and J ends, which lost 6 bases and 2 bases, there was a span of 11 bases. The CDR3 DNA reads as TGCGCCAGCAACCTACAGGGACAAGAGACCCAGTACTTC. Translating it yields CASNLQGQETQYF.

This clone has only a few counts. The chain has TRBV4-1 and TRBJ1-1, with 7 nucleotides matching TRBD1. Germline trimming cut 1 base from V and 0 bases from J; bases unmatched to any gene: 2. The germline CDR1 and CDR2 sequences are MGHRA and YSYEKL. This CDR3 is built from 15 residues. The CDR3 DNA reads TGCGCCAGCAGCCAAGTCGACAGGGTGAACACTGAAGCTTTCTTT. Its translation is CASSQVDRVNTEAFF.

The genes are TRBV19 and TRBJ2-5, with D possibly matching TRBD1 (6 bases). Deletions cut 6 bases from V and 3 bases from J, with 11 bases between. The germline V gene encodes CDR1 LNHDA and CDR2 SQIVND (reference sequence). This CDR3 spans 13 amino acids. CDR3 sequence: CASRNRVEETQYF. CDR3 DNA sequence: TGTGCCAGTAGGAACAGGGTAGAAGAGACCCAGTACTTC.

The chain couples TRBV10-3 to TRBJ2-1, with TRBD1 as a possible D gene (6 bases). The germline V gene has CDR1 ENHRY and CDR2 SYGVKD. This CDR3 contains 14 residues. Trimming stripped 0 bases from V and 5 bases from J, with 8 bases between. CDR3 nucleotides: TGTGCCATCAGTGAGTCGGGGGCTAACAATGAGCAGTTCTTC. Translation gives CAISESGANNEQFF.

This chain's CDR3 is CASSSGRINYGYTF. The DNA for the CDR3 is TGTGCCAGCAGCTCAGGCAGGATAAACTATGGCTACACCTTC. The chain is built from TRBV5-6 and TRBJ1-2, with unresolved D. The CDR3 is 14 residues long. Germline CDR1 reads SGHDT; CDR2 reads YYEEEE. The V gene lost 3 bases and the J gene lost 2 bases, with 11 bases spanning the gap.